A selection of T cell receptor beta chains follows, all from one sample in a study of read filtering for tumor transcriptome and immune sequencing. From the reads, TCRdb called clonotypes with MiXCR, one entry per CDR3 protein. This sample has 65,000 or so distinct CDR3 sequences, with roughly 18% found just once. Input material: a population of CD138-negative cells sorted from bone marrow. These receptors were obtained from a donor aged 40 or older with multiple myeloma. Both conserved end residues are part of each CDR3. A D gene is named only where the DNA matches it firmly. Not all rows give a size; the values are once, few, many and, for expanded clones, a class.

D gene	V gene	clone size	CDR3 length	J gene	CDR3 DNA	CDR3 protein
TRBD2	TRBV4-2	many	14	TRBJ2-1	TGTGCCAGCAGCCGAGGGACTAGCGGGGGAGGGCAGTTCTTC	CASSRGTSGGGQFF
TRBD1	TRBV10-3	many	12	TRBJ1-1	TGTGCCATCAGTACAAAACAGGGGGCTTATCTCTTT	CAISTKQGAYLF
NA	TRBV7-8	many	14	TRBJ1-5	TGTGCCAGCAGCTTAGCAGGGACAAATCAGCCCCAGCATTTT	CASSLAGTNQPQHF
NA	TRBV14	once	16	TRBJ2-1	TGTGCCAGCAGCCGACTAGTACTAGCAGGAGTTTATGAGCAGTTCTTC	CASSRLVLAGVYEQFF
NA	TRBV3-1	many	14	TRBJ1-1	TGTGCCAGCAGCCCTCCGGGCCGCGCCACTGAAGCTTTCTTT	CASSPPGRATEAFF
NA	TRBV30	NA	12	TRBJ2-5	TGTGCCTGGAGGCGGAGACAAGAGACCCAGTACTTC	CAWRRRQETQYF
NA	TRBV5-3	NA	13	TRBJ2-5	TGTGCCAGAAGCCGGGGGGCGGGGGAGACCCAGTACTTC	CARSRGAGETQYF
TRBD2	TRBV20-1	many	14	TRBJ2-1	TGCAGTGCAGCCGGGACTAGCTCCTACAATGAGCAGTTCTTC	CSAAGTSSYNEQFF
TRBD2	TRBV4-1	NA	16	TRBJ2-1	TGCGCCAGCAGCCAAGGAGGGGCGGGGGGGCCCAATGAGCAGTTCTTC	CASSQGGAGGPNEQFF
TRBD2	TRBV30	many	16	TRBJ2-3	TGTGCCTGGAGAGGAGGTAGCGGGAAAGCAACAGATACGCAGTATTTT	CAWRGGSGKATDTQYF
NA	TRBV5-1	many	13	TRBJ2-1	TGCGCCAGCAGCTTGGGACAGACCAATGAGCAGTTCTTC	CASSLGQTNEQFF
NA	TRBV27	many	20	TRBJ2-1	TGTGCCAGCAGTTTATTAAAGAAGGGGGGCAGCCACCCTCGGTACAATGAGCAGTTCTTC	CASSLLKKGGSHPRYNEQFF
NA	TRBV28	many	14	TRBJ2-7	TGTGCCAGCAGCCACGACGCGAGCTCCTACGAGCAGTACTTC	CASSHDASSYEQYF
NA	TRBV3-1	once	19	TRBJ2-1	TGTGCCGGCAGCCAAGTCCCTCCGGGACCAGGGAGCTCCTACAATGAGCAGTTCTTC	CAGSQVPPGPGSSYNEQFF
NA	TRBV28	NA	15	TRBJ2-1	TGTGCCAGCAGTTTCCATGCGGAGGGGACCAATGAGCCGTTCTTC	CASSFHAEGTNEPFF
NA	TRBV27	many	12	TRBJ1-1	TGTGCCAGCAGTTTAATAGGGTCTGAAGCTTTCTTT	CASSLIGSEAFF
NA	TRBV11-2	many	16	TRBJ2-5	TGTGCCAGCAGCTTAAGGACGGCGCTCAGGACGGAGACCCAGTACTTC	CASSLRTALRTETQYF
TRBD2	TRBV10-3	many	17	TRBJ2-5	TGTGCCATCAGTGAGCCCCTGGTAGCGGGGTACCAAGAGACCCAGTACTTC	CAISEPLVAGYQETQYF
TRBD2	TRBV5-1	many	17	TRBJ2-1	TGCGCCAGCAGCCCGAGCCGACTAGCGGGAGCCTACAATGAGCAGTTCTTC	CASSPSRLAGAYNEQFF
TRBD2	TRBV7-2	many	15	TRBJ2-2	TGTGCCAGCAGCTTAGGGACTAGCGGGGGCAGGGAGCTGTTTTTT	CASSLGTSGGRELFF
TRBD2	TRBV7-2	NA	16	TRBJ2-3	TGTGCCAGCAGCTCCCGGACTAGCGGGAGTGCAGATACGCAGTATTTT	CASSSRTSGSADTQYF
NA	TRBV7-6	many	12	TRBJ2-1	TGTGCCAGCAGCCGAGGCTACAATGAGCAGTTCTTC	CASSRGYNEQFF
TRBD2	TRBV12-3/TRBV12-4	many	15	TRBJ2-1	TGTGCCAGCAGTTTACTAGCGGGTTTTTACAATGAGCAGTTCTTC	CASSLLAGFYNEQFF
NA	TRBV7-9	once	11	TRBJ2-1	TGTGCCAGCAGCATGGGACGGGGATGGTTCTTC	CASSMGRGWFF
NA	TRBV18	many	13	TRBJ2-1	TGTGCCGGCTCACTGAACAGGGTAAATGAGCAGTTCTTC	CAGSLNRVNEQFF
NA	TRBV30	many	14	TRBJ2-3	TGTGCCTGGAGTCCCCAGCATCGGGGAGGTACGCAGTATTTT	CAWSPQHRGGTQYF
TRBD2	TRBV6-5	many	19	TRBJ2-1	TGTGCCAGCAGTCCCTCCCGCGGACTAGCGGGAACGTTACAGAATGAGCAGTTCTTC	CASSPSRGLAGTLQNEQFF
TRBD2	TRBV3-1	many	19	TRBJ2-1	TGTGCCAGCAGCCAAGTATCTCTAGCGGGGGTTTTCTCCTACAATGAGCAGTTCTTC	CASSQVSLAGVFSYNEQFF
TRBD1	TRBV12-3/TRBV12-4	many	15	TRBJ2-7	TGTGCCAGCAGCACAAACCGGGACAGCTCCTACGAGCAGTACTTC	CASSTNRDSSYEQYF
NA	TRBV18	NA	12	TRBJ2-5	TGTGCCAGCTCACCAAACTTGGAGACCCAGTACTTC	CASSPNLETQYF
NA	TRBV2	many	15	TRBJ2-1	TGTGCCAGCAGGGGGGCGACCAGCTCCTACAATGAGCAGTTCTTC	CASRGATSSYNEQFF
TRBD1	TRBV7-3	few	14	TRBJ2-3	TGTGCCAGCAGCTCGGGACAGGGGGCAGATACGCAGTCTTTT	CASSSGQGADTQSF
NA	TRBV20-1	many	11	TRBJ2-7	TGCAGTGCCATAGGAGTGAACGAGCAGTACTTC	CSAIGVNEQYF
TRBD2	TRBV12-3/TRBV12-4	many	14	TRBJ2-7	TGTGCCAGCAGTCCTCCGGGACTATCTTACGAGCAGTACTTC	CASSPPGLSYEQYF
NA	TRBV14	NA	16	TRBJ2-2	TGTGCCAGCAGCCACAGTTTAGGGGGACTGGTCGGGGAGCTGTTTTTT	CASSHSLGGLVGELFF
TRBD1	TRBV5-4	medium-sized	19	TRBJ2-1	TGTGCCAGCAGCTTGAAGTGGTTAGAATTTGAGGACAGGGGCAATGAGCAGTTCTTC	CASSLKWLEFEDRGNEQFF
TRBD2	TRBV20-1	many	16	TRBJ2-3	TGCAGTGCTAGCGACGCAGCTAGCGGGATAACAGATACGCAGTATTTT	CSASDAASGITDTQYF